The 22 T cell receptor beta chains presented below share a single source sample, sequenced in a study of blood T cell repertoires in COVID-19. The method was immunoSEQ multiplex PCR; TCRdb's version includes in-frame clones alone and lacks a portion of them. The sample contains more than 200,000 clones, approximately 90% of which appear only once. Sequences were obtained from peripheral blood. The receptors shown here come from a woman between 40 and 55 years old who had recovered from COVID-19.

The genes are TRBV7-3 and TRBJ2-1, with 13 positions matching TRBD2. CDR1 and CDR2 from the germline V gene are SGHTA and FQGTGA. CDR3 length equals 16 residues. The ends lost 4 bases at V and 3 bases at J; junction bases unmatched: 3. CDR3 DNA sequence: TGTGCCAGCAGCTATGGACTAGCGGGAGTCTACAATGAGCAGTTCTTC. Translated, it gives CASSYGLAGVYNEQFF.

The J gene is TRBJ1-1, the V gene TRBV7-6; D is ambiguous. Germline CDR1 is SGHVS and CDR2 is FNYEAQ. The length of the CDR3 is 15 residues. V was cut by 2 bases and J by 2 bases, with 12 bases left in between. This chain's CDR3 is CASSLPAAVNTEAFF. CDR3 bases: TGTGCCAGCAGCTTACCCGCGGCCGTTAACACTGAAGCTTTCTTT. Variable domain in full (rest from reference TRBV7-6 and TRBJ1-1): GAGVSQSPRYKVTKRGQDVALRCDPISGHVSLYWYRQALGQGPEFLTYFNYEAQQDKSGLPNDRFSAERPEGSISTLTIQRTEQRDSAMYRCASSLPAAVNTEAFFGQGTRLTVV.

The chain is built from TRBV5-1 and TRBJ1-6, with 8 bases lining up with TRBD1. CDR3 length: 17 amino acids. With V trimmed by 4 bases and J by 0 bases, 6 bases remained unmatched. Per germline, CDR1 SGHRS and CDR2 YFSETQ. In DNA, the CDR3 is TGCGCCAGCAGCCACAGACAGGGGAGCTCCTATAATTCACCCCTCCACTTT. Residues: CASSHRQGSSYNSPLHF.

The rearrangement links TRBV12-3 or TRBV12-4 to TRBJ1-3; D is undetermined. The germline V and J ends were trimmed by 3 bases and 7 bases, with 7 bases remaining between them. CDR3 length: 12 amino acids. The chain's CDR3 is CASSFASNTIYF. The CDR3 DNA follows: TGTGCCAGCAGTTTCGCGTCGAACACCATATATTTT.

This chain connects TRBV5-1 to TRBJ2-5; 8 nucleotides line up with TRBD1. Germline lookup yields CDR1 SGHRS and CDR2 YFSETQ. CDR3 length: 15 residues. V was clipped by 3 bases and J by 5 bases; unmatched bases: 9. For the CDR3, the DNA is TGCGCCAGCAGCTACGACAGGGGTTTTGTCGAGACCCAGTACTTC. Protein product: CASSYDRGFVETQYF.

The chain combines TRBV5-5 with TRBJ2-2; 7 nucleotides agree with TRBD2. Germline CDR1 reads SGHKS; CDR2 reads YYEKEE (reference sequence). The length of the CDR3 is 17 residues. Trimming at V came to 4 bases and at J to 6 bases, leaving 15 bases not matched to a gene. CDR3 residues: CASSVRPGRGDAGELFF. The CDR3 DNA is TGTGCCAGCAGCGTACGACCGGGACGGGGGGACGCCGGGGAGCTGTTTTTT.

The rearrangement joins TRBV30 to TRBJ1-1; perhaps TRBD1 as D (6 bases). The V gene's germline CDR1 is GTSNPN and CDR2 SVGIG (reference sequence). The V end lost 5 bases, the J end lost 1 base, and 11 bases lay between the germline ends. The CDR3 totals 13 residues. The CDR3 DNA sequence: TGTGCCTGGGAACAGGGAGCGAACACTGAAGCTTTCTTT. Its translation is CAWEQGANTEAFF.

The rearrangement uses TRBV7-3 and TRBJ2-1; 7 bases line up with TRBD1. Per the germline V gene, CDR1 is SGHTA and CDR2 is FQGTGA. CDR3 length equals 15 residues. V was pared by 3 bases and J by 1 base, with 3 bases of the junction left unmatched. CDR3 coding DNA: TGTGCCAGCAGCTTCGGGACAGTTTCCTACAATGAGCAGTTCTTC. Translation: CASSFGTVSYNEQFF.

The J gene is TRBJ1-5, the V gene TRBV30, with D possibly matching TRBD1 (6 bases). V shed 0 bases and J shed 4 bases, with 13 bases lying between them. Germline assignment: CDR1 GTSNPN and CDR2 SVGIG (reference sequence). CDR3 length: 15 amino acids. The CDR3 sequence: CAWSVRGAGNQPQHF. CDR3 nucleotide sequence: TGTGCCTGGAGTGTACGGGGGGCAGGAAATCAGCCCCAGCATTTT.

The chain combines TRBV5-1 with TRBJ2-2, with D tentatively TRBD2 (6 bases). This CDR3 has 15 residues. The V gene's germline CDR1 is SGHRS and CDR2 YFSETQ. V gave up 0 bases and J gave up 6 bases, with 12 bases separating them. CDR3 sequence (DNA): TGCGCCAGCAGCTTGGGGTCCGGGAGTGCCGGGGAGCTGTTTTTT. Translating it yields CASSLGSGSAGELFF.

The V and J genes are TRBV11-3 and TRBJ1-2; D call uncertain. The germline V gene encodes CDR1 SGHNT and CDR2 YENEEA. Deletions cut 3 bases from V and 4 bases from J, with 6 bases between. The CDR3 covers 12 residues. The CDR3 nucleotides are TGTGCCAGCAGCTTGGCAGGCTATGGCTACACCTTC. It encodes CASSLAGYGYTF.

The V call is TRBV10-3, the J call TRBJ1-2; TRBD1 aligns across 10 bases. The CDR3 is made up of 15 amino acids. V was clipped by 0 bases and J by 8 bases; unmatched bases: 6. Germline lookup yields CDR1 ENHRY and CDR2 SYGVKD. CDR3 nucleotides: TGTGCCATCAGTGAGTCGGGAGACAGGGGGCGAGGCTACACCTTC. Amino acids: CAISESGDRGRGYTF.

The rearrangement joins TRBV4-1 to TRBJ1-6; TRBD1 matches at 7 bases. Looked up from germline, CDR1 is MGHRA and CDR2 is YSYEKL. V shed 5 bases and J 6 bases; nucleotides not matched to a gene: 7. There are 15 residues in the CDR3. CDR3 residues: CASSSRDRFNSPLHF. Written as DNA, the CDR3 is TGCGCCAGCAGCTCCCGGGACAGATTTAATTCACCCCTCCACTTT.

In nucleotides, the CDR3 is TGTGCCAGCAGTGAATCAGGATCGCGGGTAAAAACTTTCTTT. Amino acids: CASSESGSRVKTFF. The chain has TRBV25-1 and TRBJ1-1, with D hard to call. The CDR3 loop spans 14 amino acids. The ends were cut back, 1 base at V and 12 bases at J, with 18 bases in the middle. Germline V lookup: CDR1 MGHDK, CDR2 SYGVNS.

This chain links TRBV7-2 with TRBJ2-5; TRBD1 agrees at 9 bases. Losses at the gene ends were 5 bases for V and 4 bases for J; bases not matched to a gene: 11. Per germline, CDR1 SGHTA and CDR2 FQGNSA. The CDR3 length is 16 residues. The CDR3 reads CASSKIGQGFLETQYF. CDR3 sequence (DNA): TGTGCCAGCAGCAAAATTGGACAGGGGTTTTTAGAGACCCAGTACTTC.

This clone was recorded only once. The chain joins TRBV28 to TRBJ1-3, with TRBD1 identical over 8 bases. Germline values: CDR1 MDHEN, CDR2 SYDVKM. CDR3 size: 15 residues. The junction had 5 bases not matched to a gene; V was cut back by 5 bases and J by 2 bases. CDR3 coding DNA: TGTGCCAGCAGTCTCGGACAGGGAGCTGGAAACACCATATATTTT. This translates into CASSLGQGAGNTIYF.

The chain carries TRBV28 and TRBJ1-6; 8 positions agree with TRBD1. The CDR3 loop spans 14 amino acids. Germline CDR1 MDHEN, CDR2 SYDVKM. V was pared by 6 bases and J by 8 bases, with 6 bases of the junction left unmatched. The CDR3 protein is CASSPGGAYSPLHF. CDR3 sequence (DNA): TGTGCCAGCAGCCCAGGGGGCGCGTATTCACCCCTCCACTTT.

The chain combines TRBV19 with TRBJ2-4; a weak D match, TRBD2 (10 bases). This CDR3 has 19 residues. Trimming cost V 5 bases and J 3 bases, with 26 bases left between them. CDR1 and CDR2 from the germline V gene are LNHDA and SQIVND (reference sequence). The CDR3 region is CASSSRQGEASGSKNIQYF. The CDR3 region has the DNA TGTGCCAGTAGTTCCCGACAGGGGGAAGCTAGCGGGAGCAAAAACATTCAGTACTTC.

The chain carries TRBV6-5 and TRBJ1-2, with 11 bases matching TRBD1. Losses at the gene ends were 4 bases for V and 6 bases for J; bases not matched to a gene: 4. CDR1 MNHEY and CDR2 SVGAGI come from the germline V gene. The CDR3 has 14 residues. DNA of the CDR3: TGTGCCAGCAGTTGGGGACAGGGGGTTCATGGCTACACCTTC. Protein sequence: CASSWGQGVHGYTF.

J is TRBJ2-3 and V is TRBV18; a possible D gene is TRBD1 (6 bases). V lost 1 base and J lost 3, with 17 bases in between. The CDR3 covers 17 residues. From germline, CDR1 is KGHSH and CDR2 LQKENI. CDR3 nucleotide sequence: TGTGCCAGCTCACCACTGAGGCAGGGGACCTTTACAGATACGCAGTATTTT. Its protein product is CASSPLRQGTFTDTQYF.

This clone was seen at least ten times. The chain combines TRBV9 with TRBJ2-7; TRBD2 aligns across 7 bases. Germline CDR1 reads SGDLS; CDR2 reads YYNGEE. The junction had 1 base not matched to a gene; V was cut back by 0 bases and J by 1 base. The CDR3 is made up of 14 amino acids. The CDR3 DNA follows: TGTGCCAGCAGCGTAGGTAGCGGGTCCTACGAGCAGTACTTC. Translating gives CASSVGSGSYEQYF.

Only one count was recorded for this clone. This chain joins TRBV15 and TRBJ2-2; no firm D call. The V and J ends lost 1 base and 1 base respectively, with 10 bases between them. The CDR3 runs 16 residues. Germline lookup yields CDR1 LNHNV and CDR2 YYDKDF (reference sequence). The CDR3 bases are TGTGCCACCAGCAGAGGAACAGCCGTGAACACCGGGGAGCTGTTTTTT. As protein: CATSRGTAVNTGELFF.